This T cell receptor beta chain was captured in a study of long-term antiretroviral therapy in people with HIV. Study in general: The 2015 immediate-ART recommendation was preceded by the earliest samples by about a decade.

This clone has just one count. At survey level, the immunoSEQ assay was run in its v3.0 version. TCRdb keeps only in-frame clones here, not all; method: immunoSEQ multiplex PCR. Here the sample spans 39,000 or so clones, over 75% being singletons. With 2 bases removed from V and 2 bases from J, the gap between germline ends came to 13 bases. The CDR3 is made up of 15 amino acids. Germline V gene sequence: CDR1 MDHEN, CDR2 SYDVKM. V usage is TRBV28 and J usage is TRBJ2-7, with D maybe TRBD2 (6 bases). The clonotype was recovered from a man aged 18 to 30 with HIV. The source material was unsorted PBMCs, sampled 0.6 years after starting antiretroviral therapy. The CDR3 DNA is TGTGCCAGCAGTTTAGTGCTAGCGACAACCTACGAGCAGTACTTC. Its translation is CASSLVLATTYEQYF.